This is a list of T cell receptor beta chains from one sample in a study of cytotoxic CD8 clonotypes in ibrutinib-treated CLL. Method: immunoSEQ multiplex PCR; TCRdb's copy keeps in-frame clones and lacks some. Altogether approximately 190,000 clones are present, about three quarters being singletons, with the ten largest covering 5.5% to 7%. The material sequenced was PBMCs, taken after 12 months of ibrutinib treatment. Source of these receptors: a human donor with chronic lymphocytic leukemia. The CDR3 runs from the conserved cysteine through the conserved F or W. Each record gives: D gene, CDR3 length, V gene, clone size, J gene, CDR3 protein, CDR3 DNA. D genes are given only for firm matches. Clone size is given for some rows only: seen once, a few or many times, or a class if the clone is expanded.

d_call: TRBD2; cdr3_length: 18; v_call: TRBV18; clone_size: once; j_call: TRBJ2-2; cdr3_aa: CASSPLGLAGVGTGELFF; cdr3_nt: TGTGCCAGCTCACCTCTTGGACTAGCGGGAGTTGGAACCGGGGAGCTGTTTTTT
d_call: -; cdr3_length: 15; v_call: TRBV13; clone_size: -; j_call: TRBJ2-2; cdr3_aa: CASSNPGLGTGELFF; cdr3_nt: TGTGCCAGCAGCAACCCGGGTTTAGGGACCGGGGAGCTGTTTTTT
d_call: -; cdr3_length: 15; v_call: TRBV18; clone_size: -; j_call: TRBJ2-2; cdr3_aa: CASSPLQSNTGELFF; cdr3_nt: TGTGCCAGCTCACCGCTACAGTCTAACACCGGGGAGCTGTTTTTT
d_call: -; cdr3_length: 17; v_call: TRBV5-1; clone_size: -; j_call: TRBJ2-3; cdr3_aa: CASSYYRVGAGTDTQYF; cdr3_nt: TGCGCCAGCAGCTATTACAGGGTGGGCGCAGGCACAGATACGCAGTATTTT
d_call: TRBD1; cdr3_length: 15; v_call: TRBV14; clone_size: -; j_call: TRBJ2-1; cdr3_aa: CASSQVGGRYHEQFF; cdr3_nt: TGTGCCAGCAGCCAAGTAGGGGGCCGGTATCATGAGCAGTTCTTC
d_call: -; cdr3_length: 15; v_call: TRBV2; clone_size: -; j_call: TRBJ2-7; cdr3_aa: CASAGPGSSSYEQYF; cdr3_nt: TGTGCCAGCGCAGGGCCGGGCTCGTCTTCCTACGAGCAGTACTTC
d_call: TRBD1; cdr3_length: 16; v_call: TRBV7-9; clone_size: -; j_call: TRBJ2-3; cdr3_aa: CASSYRTGQITDTQYF; cdr3_nt: TGTGCCAGCAGCTACCGGACAGGTCAAATCACAGATACGCAGTATTTT
d_call: TRBD1; cdr3_length: 15; v_call: TRBV27; clone_size: -; j_call: TRBJ1-2; cdr3_aa: CASSYTGGAPYGYTF; cdr3_nt: TGTGCCAGCAGTTATACAGGGGGCGCACCCTATGGCTACACCTTC
d_call: -; cdr3_length: 14; v_call: TRBV10-3; clone_size: once; j_call: TRBJ1-2; cdr3_aa: CAISRLETDYGYTF; cdr3_nt: TGTGCCATCAGTAGGTTAGAGACAGACTATGGCTACACCTTC
d_call: TRBD1; cdr3_length: 14; v_call: TRBV5-8; clone_size: many; j_call: TRBJ1-2; cdr3_aa: CASSSGQGSYGYTF; cdr3_nt: TGTGCCAGCAGCTCGGGACAGGGCTCCTATGGCTACACCTTC
d_call: TRBD2; cdr3_length: 15; v_call: TRBV5-6; clone_size: -; j_call: TRBJ2-2; cdr3_aa: CASTTSGVNTGELFF; cdr3_nt: TGTGCCAGCACAACTAGCGGGGTGAACACCGGGGAGCTGTTTTTT
d_call: -; cdr3_length: 13; v_call: TRBV7-9; clone_size: -; j_call: TRBJ2-3; cdr3_aa: CASSLQGADTQYF; cdr3_nt: TGTGCCAGCAGCTTACAGGGAGCAGATACGCAGTATTTT
d_call: -; cdr3_length: 14; v_call: TRBV13; clone_size: -; j_call: TRBJ1-1; cdr3_aa: CASSSGLGNTEAFF; cdr3_nt: TGTGCCAGCAGCTCGGGTCTAGGGAACACTGAAGCTTTCTTT
d_call: -; cdr3_length: 15; v_call: TRBV2; clone_size: -; j_call: TRBJ1-4; cdr3_aa: CASSVGGGLNEKLFF; cdr3_nt: TGTGCCAGCAGTGTGGGGGGCGGCCTAAATGAAAAACTGTTTTTT
d_call: TRBD2; cdr3_length: 13; v_call: TRBV4-1; clone_size: few; j_call: TRBJ2-1; cdr3_aa: CASSRGLADEQFF; cdr3_nt: TGCGCCAGCAGCCGCGGACTAGCGGATGAGCAGTTCTTC
d_call: TRBD1; cdr3_length: 15; v_call: TRBV27; clone_size: -; j_call: TRBJ1-2; cdr3_aa: CASSARTGKGYGYTF; cdr3_nt: TGTGCCAGCAGTGCACGGACAGGGAAGGGCTATGGCTACACCTTC
d_call: -; cdr3_length: 16; v_call: TRBV4-3; clone_size: -; j_call: TRBJ1-1; cdr3_aa: CASSRSAGGMNTEAFF; cdr3_nt: TGCGCCAGCAGCCGCTCCGCGGGGGGTATGAACACTGAAGCTTTCTTT
d_call: -; cdr3_length: 16; v_call: TRBV18; clone_size: -; j_call: TRBJ1-5; cdr3_aa: CASSYLDTGGNQPQHF; cdr3_nt: TGTGCCAGCTCTTACCTTGACACGGGCGGCAATCAGCCCCAGCATTTT
d_call: -; cdr3_length: 15; v_call: TRBV11-2; clone_size: -; j_call: TRBJ2-3; cdr3_aa: CASSLVFGGTDTQYF; cdr3_nt: TGTGCCAGCAGCTTGGTTTTCGGGGGCACAGATACGCAGTATTTT
d_call: -; cdr3_length: 16; v_call: TRBV6-6; clone_size: -; j_call: TRBJ1-5; cdr3_aa: CASNDGAAYSNQPQHF; cdr3_nt: TGTGCCAGCAACGACGGTGCAGCCTATAGCAATCAGCCCCAGCATTTT
d_call: -; cdr3_length: 13; v_call: TRBV6-1; clone_size: -; j_call: TRBJ1-1; cdr3_aa: CASSELPSEEAFF; cdr3_nt: TGTGCCAGCAGTGAATTACCGAGCGAGGAAGCTTTCTTT
d_call: -; cdr3_length: 13; v_call: TRBV28; clone_size: -; j_call: TRBJ2-7; cdr3_aa: CASGWGGTYEQYF; cdr3_nt: TGTGCCAGCGGTTGGGGCGGTACCTACGAGCAGTACTTC
d_call: -; cdr3_length: 12; v_call: TRBV28; clone_size: -; j_call: TRBJ2-3; cdr3_aa: CASDRSTDTQYF; cdr3_nt: TGTGCCAGCGACAGAAGCACAGATACGCAGTATTTT
d_call: TRBD2; cdr3_length: 15; v_call: TRBV28; clone_size: -; j_call: TRBJ2-7; cdr3_aa: CASSSPGTRNYEQYF; cdr3_nt: TGTGCCAGCAGTTCCCCCGGGACTAGGAACTACGAGCAGTACTTC